This is a list of T cell receptor beta chains from one sample in a study of T cell responses to AZD1222 COVID-19 vaccine. Assay used: immunoSEQ multiplex PCR; TCRdb lists only in-frame clones, some missing. The sample comprises some 86,000 clones, approximately 82% of which are singletons, and roughly 20% rests with the top ten. The specimen was peripheral blood, collected on day 0 of AZD1222 vaccination. Every receptor here comes from an adult in good health. Both conserved end residues are part of each CDR3. The D gene is left open where the match is weak. Some rows have no size entry. The others give once, few or many, or a class for an expanded clone.

v_call	clone_size	j_call	d_call	cdr3_aa	cdr3_nt
TRBV5-8	.	TRBJ2-3	.	CASSFTQGTDTQYF	TGTGCCAGCAGCTTTACCCAGGGGACAGATACGCAGTATTTT
TRBV5-1	.	TRBJ1-1	TRBD1	CASSWGTGGAEAFF	TGCGCCAGCAGCTGGGGGACAGGGGGTGCTGAAGCTTTCTTT
TRBV6-6	.	TRBJ1-1	.	CASSSAGKNTEAFF	TGTGCCAGCAGTTCGGCAGGGAAGAACACTGAAGCTTTCTTT
TRBV5-5	.	TRBJ2-2	TRBD1	CASSLVGTGRNTGELFF	TGTGCCAGCAGCTTGGTAGGGACAGGGAGGAACACCGGGGAGCTGTTTTTT
TRBV6-1	few	TRBJ2-7	TRBD2	CASSESGLAGHEQYF	TGTGCCAGCAGTGAATCAGGACTAGCGGGACACGAGCAGTACTTC
TRBV6-2/TRBV6-3	.	TRBJ1-2	.	CASSYPLTGTPYGYTF	TGTGCCAGCAGTTACCCTTTAACCGGGACTCCATATGGCTACACCTTC
TRBV27	.	TRBJ2-5	TRBD2	CASSFRYSGIQETQYF	TGTGCCAGCAGTTTCAGATATAGCGGGATCCAAGAGACCCAGTACTTC
TRBV28	.	TRBJ1-3	.	CASSLLQVPGNTIYF	TGTGCCAGCAGTTTATTACAGGTGCCTGGAAACACCATATATTTT
TRBV29-1	.	TRBJ1-2	.	CSVGQSYYGYTF	TGCAGCGTTGGGCAGAGTTACTATGGCTACACCTTC
TRBV6-5	once	TRBJ1-5	.	CASSKGEREPQHF	TGTGCCAGCAGCAAAGGGGAACGGGAGCCCCAGCATTTT
TRBV4-2	medium-sized	TRBJ2-1	TRBD2	CASSQLGLAGGGAYNEQFF	TGTGCCAGCAGCCAATTGGGACTAGCGGGAGGAGGGGCTTACAATGAGCAGTTCTTC
TRBV28	.	TRBJ2-1	.	CATLETPHEQFF	TGTGCCACACTAGAGACTCCACATGAGCAGTTCTTC
TRBV3-1/TRBV3-2	.	TRBJ2-5	.	CASSQEEAGTQYF	TGTGCCAGCAGCCAAGAAGAAGCGGGGACCCAGTACTTC
TRBV19	.	TRBJ1-2	.	CASSPLWSGGTSNYGYTF	TGTGCCAGTAGTCCCCTGTGGAGTGGGGGCACGTCTAACTATGGCTACACCTTC
TRBV6-2/TRBV6-3	.	TRBJ2-7	.	CASSPDWPINYEQYF	TGTGCCAGCAGTCCAGACTGGCCTATTAACTACGAGCAGTACTTC
TRBV2	.	TRBJ2-2	.	CASKYTGELFF	TGTGCCAGCAAATACACCGGGGAGCTGTTTTTT
TRBV28	.	TRBJ2-7	TRBD1	CATSPGTGSYEQYF	TGTGCCACCTCCCCGGGGACAGGGTCCTACGAGCAGTACTTC
TRBV7-8	few	TRBJ2-3	TRBD2	CASSPPRGGPDTQYF	TGTGCCAGCAGCCCCCCTCGCGGGGGGCCAGATACGCAGTATTTT
TRBV7-2	few	TRBJ2-7	.	CASSLATGFYEQYF	TGTGCCAGCAGCTTAGCCACAGGGTTTTACGAGCAGTACTTC
TRBV28	.	TRBJ1-3	TRBD1	CASRQGIAGNTIYF	TGTGCCAGCAGACAGGGGATAGCAGGAAACACCATATATTTT
TRBV10-1	.	TRBJ2-7	TRBD1	CASSEEQGAPYEQYF	TGCGCCAGCAGTGAGGAACAGGGGGCTCCCTACGAGCAGTACTTC
TRBV6-6	.	TRBJ2-3	TRBD2	CASSPGLRASTDTQYF	TGTGCCAGCAGCCCGGGACTACGTGCTAGCACAGATACGCAGTATTTT